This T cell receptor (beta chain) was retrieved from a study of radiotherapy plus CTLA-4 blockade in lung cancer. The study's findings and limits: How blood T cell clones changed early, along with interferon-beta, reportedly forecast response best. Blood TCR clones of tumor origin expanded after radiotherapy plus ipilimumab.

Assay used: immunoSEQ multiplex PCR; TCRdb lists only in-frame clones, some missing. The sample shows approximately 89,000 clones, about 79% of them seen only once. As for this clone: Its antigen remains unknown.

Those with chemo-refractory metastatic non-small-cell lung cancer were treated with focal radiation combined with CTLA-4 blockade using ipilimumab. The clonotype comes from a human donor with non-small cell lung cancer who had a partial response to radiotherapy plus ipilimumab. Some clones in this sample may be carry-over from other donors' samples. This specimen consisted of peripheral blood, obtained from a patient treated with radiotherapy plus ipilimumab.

DNA of the CDR3: TGTGCCAGCAGTTCACAGGGAAGGGACGAGCAGTACTTC. It translates to CASSSQGRDEQYF. V usage is TRBV6-6 and J usage is TRBJ2-7; weak D call: TRBD1 (6 bases). V lost 4 bases and J lost 5, with 12 bases in between. This CDR3 comprises 13 residues. Germline V gives CDR1 MNHNY, CDR2 SVGAGI (reference sequence).